This T cell receptor (beta chain) was documented in a study of blood T cell repertoires in COVID-19. For the study at large: Samples representing acute and convalescent COVID-19 were sourced from the United States, Italy and Spain. The cDNA or gDNA used as material had been derived from T cells, B-cell-depleted T cells, or PBMCs.

Some clones are missing from TCRdb's copy, which holds only in-frame ones; the method was immunoSEQ multiplex PCR. The top ten hold approximately 8.7% of the sample, which has about 96,000 clones, 80% seen once. This CDR3 spans 19 amino acids. J lost 1 base, V lost 0 bases, and 12 bases had no gene match. The germline CDR1 and CDR2 sequences are SGHRS and YFSETQ. The sequence came from a man between 45 and 60 years old who had recovered from COVID-19. What was sequenced was peripheral blood. The V gene is TRBV5-1, the J gene TRBJ2-3, with TRBD2 matching 9 bases. CDR3: CASSLEASGTLLGTDTQYF. The CDR3 coding sequence is TGCGCCAGCAGCTTGGAGGCTAGCGGGACCTTGTTGGGCACAGATACGCAGTATTTT. Combining the CDR3 with reference TRBV5-1 and TRBJ2-3 gives the whole variable domain KAGVTQTPRYLIKTRGQQVTLSCSPISGHRSVSWYQQTPGQGLQFLFEYFSETQRNKGNFPGRFSGRQFSNSRSEMNVSTLELGDSALYLCASSLEASGTLLGTDTQYFGPGTRLTVL.